These 28 T cell receptor beta chains were sequenced from one sample in a study of brain metastases from non-small cell lung cancer. TCRdb keeps only in-frame clones here, not all; method: immunoSEQ multiplex PCR. The sample shows approximately 3,900 clones, around 87% of them seen only once. Material for sequencing was primary lung tumor tissue. The origin of the receptors is a donor at least 40 years old with non-small cell lung cancer.

V is TRBV5-5 and J is TRBJ1-5, with TRBD1 identical over 9 bases. The trim removed 4 bases at V and 5 bases at J, leaving 7 bases unmatched. The length of the CDR3 is 15 residues. Germline CDR1 is SGHKS and CDR2 is YYEKEE (reference sequence). The CDR3 DNA is TGTGCCAGCAGCCCCTTTTGGACAGGGGATCAGCCCCAGCATTTT. Its protein is CASSPFWTGDQPQHF.

J is TRBJ1-2 and V is TRBV24-1; 7 nucleotides match TRBD1. CDR3 length: 16 residues. V lost 3 bases and J lost 4; bases outside the gene matches: 10. Per the germline V gene, CDR1 is KGHDR and CDR2 is SFDVKD. The CDR3 coding sequence is TGTGCCACCAGTGATGGTAGGCCGACAGGGACCTATGGCTACACCTTC. It translates to CATSDGRPTGTYGYTF.

J is TRBJ1-3 and V is TRBV2; no clear D. The V gene's germline CDR1 is SNHLY and CDR2 FYNNEI. The CDR3 covers 12 residues. V lost 6 bases to trimming and J lost 0 bases, with 3 bases between them. The CDR3 DNA follows: TGTGCCAGCAGGGACTCTGGAAACACCATATATTTT. Translating gives CASRDSGNTIYF.

The chain joins TRBV15 to TRBJ2-1; 14 nucleotides line up with TRBD2. V was clipped by 7 bases and J by 7 bases; unmatched bases: 6. This CDR3 has 15 amino acids. Germline lookup yields CDR1 LNHNV and CDR2 YYDKDF (reference sequence). CDR3 nucleotides: TGTGCCACCAATGAGGGACTAGCGGGGGTTAATGAGCAGTTCTTC. This translates into CATNEGLAGVNEQFF.

Turning to this clone: At one end the junction does not follow the germline gene, possibly because of a read error. The chain combines TRBV7-3 with TRBJ2-1, with D possibly being TRBD1 (7 bases). The CDR3 is 11 residues long. CDR1 and CDR2 from the germline V gene are SGHTA and FQGTGA. The CDR3 DNA reads as TGTGCCAGCGGATCTGGCGGGGACAGAGTCTTC. It encodes CASGSGGDRVF.

This CDR3 is CASSYGPLETQYF. For the CDR3, the DNA is TGTGCCAGCAGTTACGGCCCCCTAGAGACCCAGTACTTC. The chain employs TRBV6-5 and TRBJ2-5; D is uncertain. V gave up 2 bases and J gave up 4 bases, with 8 bases separating them. CDR1 MNHEY and CDR2 SVGAGI come from the germline V gene. The CDR3 length is 13 residues.

V usage is TRBV2 and J usage is TRBJ2-3; D uncertain. The CDR3 sequence is 13 residues long. Per the germline V gene, CDR1 is SNHLY and CDR2 is FYNNEI. With 7 bases removed from V and 4 bases from J, the gap between germline ends came to 12 bases. CDR3 region: CASKATPADTQYF. The CDR3 nucleotides read TGTGCCAGCAAGGCCACCCCAGCAGATACGCAGTATTTT. Together with reference TRBV2 and TRBJ2-3, the CDR3 gives the full variable domain: EPEVTQTPSHQVTQMGQEVILRCVPISNHLYFYWYRQILGQKVEFLVSFYNNEISEKSEIFDDQFSVERPDGSNFTLKIRSTKLEDSAMYFCASKATPADTQYFGPGTRLTVL.

The sample holds one count of this clone. The chain joins TRBV6-2 or TRBV6-3 to TRBJ2-3, with 7 bases fitting TRBD1. The germline V gene encodes CDR1 MNHEY and CDR2 SVGEGT. After removal of 2 bases from V and 2 bases from J, the junction contained 13 bases not matched to a gene. This CDR3 is 18 amino acids long. In nucleotides, the CDR3 is TGTGCCAGCAGTTACAGCCCCGCAGGGGGACAGCTCACAGATACGCAGTATTTT. Its translation is CASSYSPAGGQLTDTQYF.

This chain connects TRBV12-5 to TRBJ2-1; TRBD1 aligns across 7 bases. The junction had 5 bases not matched to a gene; V was cut back by 5 bases and J by 4 bases. The CDR3 runs to 14 residues. Per germline, CDR1 LGHNT and CDR2 FRNRAP. Here the CDR3 DNA reads TGTGCTAGTGGTCACCGGGACAGTTACAATGAGCAGTTCTTC. This translates into CASGHRDSYNEQFF.

The gene calls are TRBV6-5 and TRBJ2-7, with TRBD1 matching 7 bases. Germline CDR1 and CDR2: MNHEY and SVGAGI. J lost 2 bases, V lost 5 bases, and 6 bases had no gene match. The CDR3 spans 14 residues. DNA of the CDR3: TGTGCCAGCAGTAATTGGGACAGTCCCTACGAGCAGTACTTC. As protein: CASSNWDSPYEQYF.

A word on this clone: A junction boundary mismatches the germline segment, possibly from a read error. Other DNA sequences of this sample code for an identical CDR3. DNA for the CDR3: TGTGCCAGCAGCCCCCAGGGAGTTAAAAATATTCAGTACTTC. This gives the protein CASSPQGVKNIQYF. The chain recombines TRBV7-8 with TRBJ2-4, with D possibly being TRBD1 or TRBD2 (5 bases each). This CDR3 has 14 amino acids. Per the germline V gene, CDR1 is SGHVS and CDR2 is FQNEAQ. Drawing the rest from reference TRBV7-8 and TRBJ2-4, the complete variable domain is GAGVSQSPRYKVAKRGQDVALRCDPISGHVSLFWYQQALGQGPEFLTYFQNEAQLDKSGLPSDRFFAERPEGSVSTLKIQRTQQEDSAVYLCASSPQGVKNIQYFGAGTRLSVL.

This chain joins TRBV6-1 and TRBJ1-5; D gene uncertain. Trimming pared 0 bases from V and 5 bases from J, leaving 8 bases between. This CDR3 spans 14 amino acids. Germline CDR1 is MNHNS and CDR2 is SASEGT. The CDR3 protein is CASSEAGNYQPQHF. The DNA of the CDR3 is TGTGCCAGCAGTGAAGCCGGGAACTATCAGCCCCAGCATTTT.

This clone has just a few counts. The chain combines TRBV7-8 with TRBJ1-3; tentative D call: TRBD1 (6 bases). The V end lost 1 base, the J end lost 2 bases, and 6 bases lay between the germline ends. Germline assignment: CDR1 SGHVS and CDR2 FQNEAQ. This CDR3 spans 14 amino acids. CDR3 nucleotides: TGTGCCAGCAGCTTAGGGACAGCTGGAAACACCATATATTTT. It specifies CASSLGTAGNTIYF.

Only one count was recorded for this clone. This rearrangement joins TRBV28 to TRBJ2-3; unclear D gene. The germline gives CDR1 MDHEN, CDR2 SYDVKM. V lost 1 base and J 5 bases, leaving 7 bases between the germline ends. The length of the CDR3 is 13 residues. This chain's CDR3 is CASSLSGQDTQYF. In DNA, the CDR3 is TGTGCCAGCAGTTTATCGGGTCAAGATACGCAGTATTTT.

The rearrangement links TRBV7-3 to TRBJ2-6; D ambiguous. Germline loops: CDR1 SGHTA, CDR2 FQGTGA. Trimming cost V 7 bases and J 2 bases, with 6 bases left between them. The CDR3 sequence is 13 residues long. CDR3 DNA sequence: TGTGCCAGCAAGTCCCCTGGGGCCAACGTCCTGACTTTC. This codes for CASKSPGANVLTF.

V usage is TRBV5-1 and J usage is TRBJ2-3, with a possible D match to TRBD1 (6 bases). The CDR3 totals 15 residues. Germline V gene sequence: CDR1 SGHRS, CDR2 YFSETQ. Trimming cost V 4 bases and J 2 bases, with 14 bases left between them. This chain's CDR3 is CASSQQGLLTDTQYF. CDR3 in DNA: TGCGCCAGCAGCCAACAGGGCCTTCTCACAGATACGCAGTATTTT.

V and J are TRBV4-3 and TRBJ2-1; 8 bases align to TRBD2. The CDR3 is 15 residues long. Germline V gene data show CDR1 as LGHNA and CDR2 as YSLEER. J was trimmed by 9 bases and V by 0 bases; bases with no gene match: 7. CDR3 in DNA: TGCGCCAGCAGCCAAGATAGCCAGCGGGAGAGTGAGCAGTTCTTC. This codes for CASSQDSQRESEQFF.

The genes are TRBV10-2 and TRBJ2-2, with D unclear. The CDR3 consists of 12 residues. Trimming removed 4 bases at V and 6 bases at J, with 6 bases between. From germline, CDR1 is WSHSY and CDR2 SAAADI. The CDR3 DNA reads as TGCGCCAGCAGTGCGTCCCCCGGGGAGCTGTTTTTT. It yields the protein CASSASPGELFF.

V usage is TRBV7-3 and J usage is TRBJ2-1; 12 nucleotides match TRBD1. V lost 4 bases and J lost 7; bases outside the gene matches: 8. This CDR3 comprises 16 residues. CDR1 is SGHTA and CDR2 is FQGTGA in the germline V gene. As DNA, the CDR3 is TGTGCCAGCAGCTCCCTCCCGGGACAGGGGGCGAATGAGCAGTTCTTC. Its translation: CASSSLPGQGANEQFF.

The chain couples TRBV25-1 to TRBJ1-2, with D possibly matching TRBD1 (6 bases). The CDR3 is made up of 15 amino acids. The V gene lost 3 bases and the J gene lost 0 bases, with 11 bases spanning the gap. Germline CDR1 reads MGHDK; CDR2 reads SYGVNS. The CDR3 region has the DNA TGTGCCAGCAGTGATGACAGGAGATCTAACTATGGCTACACCTTC. Amino acids: CASSDDRRSNYGYTF.

In the case of this clone: One base away lies a much larger clone, so this may be a sequencing read error. The J gene is TRBJ2-7, the V gene TRBV10-3; 8 bases fit TRBD2. V shed 10 bases and J 2 bases; nucleotides not matched to a gene: 10. The CDR3 is 14 residues long. The germline V gene encodes CDR1 ENHRY and CDR2 SYGVKD. This CDR3 is CATWTSRSAYEQYF. The CDR3 DNA is TGTGCCACTTGGACTAGCAGGAGTGCCTACGAGCAGTACTTC.

This clone was seen once. The V and J genes are TRBV3-1 (or the pseudogene TRBV3-2) and TRBJ2-3; D is undetermined. V gave up 0 bases and J gave up 1 base, with 5 bases separating them. This CDR3 contains 14 residues. Germline V lookup: CDR1 LGHDT, CDR2 YNNKEL (reference sequence). CDR3 DNA sequence: TGTGCCAGCAGCCAAGATCTAGGCACAGATACGCAGTATTTT. This encodes CASSQDLGTDTQYF.

This chain uses TRBV30 with TRBJ2-2, with D hard to call. The CDR3 is 12 residues long. V was pared by 5 bases and J by 7 bases, with 11 bases between. Germline V gives CDR1 GTSNPN, CDR2 SVGIG (reference sequence). CDR3 coding DNA: TGTGCCTGGGGGGATTGGAACGGGGAGCTGTTTTTT. This encodes CAWGDWNGELFF.

The rearrangement links TRBV3-1 (or the pseudogene TRBV3-2) to TRBJ1-3, with a tentative D call TRBD1 (5 bases). Trimming cost V 1 base and J 0 bases, with 7 bases left between them. Germline V gene sequence: CDR1 LGHDT, CDR2 YNNKEL (reference sequence). The CDR3 has 15 amino acids. The CDR3 is CASSQAGGSGNTIYF. For the CDR3, the DNA is TGTGCCAGCAGCCAAGCTGGGGGCTCTGGAAACACCATATATTTT.

The J gene is TRBJ2-7, the V gene TRBV7-2, with TRBD2 as a possible D gene (6 bases). Germline CDR1 reads SGHTA; CDR2 reads FQGNSA. The CDR3 consists of 15 residues. V lost 1 base to trimming and J lost 1 base, with 11 bases between them. CDR3 DNA: TGTGCCAGCAGCTTAGAACGGGGGTCTTCCTACGAGCAGTACTTC. Translation gives CASSLERGSSYEQYF.

The chain recombines TRBV15 with TRBJ2-4; D is undetermined. V lost 0 bases to trimming and J lost 0 bases, with 15 bases between them. Germline lookup yields CDR1 LNHNV and CDR2 YYDKDF (reference sequence). This CDR3 has 18 amino acids. This chain's CDR3 is CATSRDEALTLAKNIQYF. CDR3 in DNA: TGTGCCACCAGCAGAGATGAAGCTCTGACTTTAGCCAAAAACATTCAGTACTTC. The entire variable domain, with the rest obtained from reference TRBV15 and TRBJ2-4, is as follows: DAMVIQNPRYQVTQFGKPVTLSCSQTLNHNVMYWYQQKSSQAPKLLFHYYDKDFNNEADTPDNFQSRRPNTSFCFLDIRSPGLGDTAMYLCATSRDEALTLAKNIQYFGAGTRLSVL.

This chain links TRBV9 with TRBJ2-3; 12 nucleotides agree with TRBD1. CDR3 size: 15 residues. Trimming removed 4 bases from V and 7 bases from J; junction bases left unmatched: 7. Per germline, CDR1 SGDLS and CDR2 YYNGEE. The CDR3 DNA sequence: TGTGCCAGCAGCCCGGGACAGGGGGCAGTGTATACGCAGTATTTT. It yields the protein CASSPGQGAVYTQYF.

This clone was seen a single time. J is TRBJ1-6 and V is TRBV28; D is uncertain. This CDR3 has 13 residues. Trimming stripped 4 bases from V and 10 bases from J, with 11 bases between. CDR1 and CDR2 (germline): MDHEN, SYDVKM. DNA for the CDR3: TGTGCCAGCAGTTCCTCCGAAGAGTCACCCCTCCACTTT. Its protein product is CASSSSEESPLHF.